This TCR beta chain was documented in a study of blood T cell repertoires in COVID-19. Study details: Nucleic acid was either cDNA or gDNA, and it came from T cells, B-cell-depleted T cells, or PBMCs.

Generated by immunoSEQ multiplex PCR, the TCRdb table keeps only in-frame clones and is missing some. This repertoire shows about 200,000 clones, approximately 84% found once; its top ten account for about 6.9%. Material: peripheral blood. This TCR derives from a human donor with acute or convalescent COVID-19. The donor label of this sample is uncertain.

CDR3 amino acids: CASSYPTAEETQYF. Here the CDR3 DNA reads TGTGCCAGCAGTTACCCCACAGCGGAAGAGACCCAGTACTTC. The chain recombines TRBV6-2 or TRBV6-3 with TRBJ2-5, with D perhaps TRBD2 (5 bases). V dropped 2 bases and J dropped 3 bases, with 10 bases sitting between them. The CDR3 runs 14 residues. Germline CDR1 and CDR2: MNHEY and SVGEGT.